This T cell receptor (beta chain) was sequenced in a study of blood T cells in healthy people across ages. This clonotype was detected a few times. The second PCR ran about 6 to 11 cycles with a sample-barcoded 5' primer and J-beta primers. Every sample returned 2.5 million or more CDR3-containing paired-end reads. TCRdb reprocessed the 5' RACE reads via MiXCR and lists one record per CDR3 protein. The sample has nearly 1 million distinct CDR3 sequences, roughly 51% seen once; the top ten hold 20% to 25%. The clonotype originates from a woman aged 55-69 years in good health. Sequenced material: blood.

The DNA of the CDR3 is TGTGCCAGCAGTTGGACCGTCGGGACAGTAAGGGACGAGCAGTACTTC. Amino acid sequence: CASSWTVGTVRDEQYF. The V call is TRBV28, the J call TRBJ2-7, with 7 bases matching TRBD1. Per the germline V gene, CDR1 is MDHEN and CDR2 is SYDVKM. The CDR3 is 16 residues long. V lost 4 bases, J lost 5 bases, and 14 bases stayed unmatched.